The T cell receptor (beta chain) described here comes from a study of blood T cell repertoires in COVID-19. Study in general: Acute-phase and convalescent COVID-19 samples originated in the United States, Italy and Spain. T cells, B-cell-depleted T cells, or PBMCs supplied cDNA or gDNA.

In the study's own analysis: The assay estimated nucleated cells by amplifying reference gene primers. The table came from immunoSEQ multiplex PCR; TCRdb's copy has only in-frame clones and leaves some out. V, J and clone size reflect that table, while D and trimming were determined from the DNA. Seen here are a few hundred thousand clones, 85% observed once, and the top ten hold around 4.1%. Germline V gene lookup returns CDR1 SGHNT and CDR2 YYREEE (reference sequence). This CDR3 comprises 12 residues. This clonotype originated in a woman between 45 and 60 years old with active or convalescent COVID-19. Sequencing input: peripheral blood. The chain links TRBV5-4 to TRBJ1-3, with 7 bases aligning to TRBD1. DNA for the CDR3: TGTACAACACAGGGGATGGGAAACACCATATATTTT. As protein: CTTQGMGNTIYF.